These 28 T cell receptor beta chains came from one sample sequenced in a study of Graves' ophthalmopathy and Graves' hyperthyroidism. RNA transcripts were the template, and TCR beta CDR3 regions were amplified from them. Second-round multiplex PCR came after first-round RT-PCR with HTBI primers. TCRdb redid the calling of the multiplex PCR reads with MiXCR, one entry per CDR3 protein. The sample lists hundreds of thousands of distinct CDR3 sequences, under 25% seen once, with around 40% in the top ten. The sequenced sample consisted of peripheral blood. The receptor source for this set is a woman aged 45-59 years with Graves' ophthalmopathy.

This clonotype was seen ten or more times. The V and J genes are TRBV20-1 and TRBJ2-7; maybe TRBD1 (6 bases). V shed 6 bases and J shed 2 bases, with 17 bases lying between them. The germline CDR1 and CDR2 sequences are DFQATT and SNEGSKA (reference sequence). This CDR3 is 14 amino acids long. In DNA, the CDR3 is TGCAGTGCAACACCCTTTGGACAGCCCTACGAGCAGTACTTC. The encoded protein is CSATPFGQPYEQYF.

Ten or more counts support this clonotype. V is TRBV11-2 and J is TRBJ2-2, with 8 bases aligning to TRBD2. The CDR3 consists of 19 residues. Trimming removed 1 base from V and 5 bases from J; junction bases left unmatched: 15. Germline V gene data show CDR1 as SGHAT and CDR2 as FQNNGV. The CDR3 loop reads CASSLVSLAGGRRTGELFF. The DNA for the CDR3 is TGTGCCAGCAGCTTAGTATCCCTGGCGGGAGGACGCAGGACCGGGGAGCTGTTTTTT.

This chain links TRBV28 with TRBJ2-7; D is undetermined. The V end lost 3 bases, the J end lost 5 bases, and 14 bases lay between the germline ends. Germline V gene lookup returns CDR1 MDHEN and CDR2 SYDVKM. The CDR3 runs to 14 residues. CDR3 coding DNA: TGTGCCAGCAGTTTTTTTTCAATTTCCCACGAGCAGTACTTC. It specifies CASSFFSISHEQYF.

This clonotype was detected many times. The CDR3 region has the DNA TGCAGCGCTCGGACTAGCGGGGCCTACGAGCAGTACTTC. This translates into CSARTSGAYEQYF. This rearrangement joins TRBV29-1 to TRBJ2-7; 12 nucleotides align to TRBD2. V was clipped by 7 bases and J by 2 bases; unmatched bases: 3. CDR1 SQVTM and CDR2 ANQGSEA come from the germline V gene. The CDR3 extends over 13 amino acids.

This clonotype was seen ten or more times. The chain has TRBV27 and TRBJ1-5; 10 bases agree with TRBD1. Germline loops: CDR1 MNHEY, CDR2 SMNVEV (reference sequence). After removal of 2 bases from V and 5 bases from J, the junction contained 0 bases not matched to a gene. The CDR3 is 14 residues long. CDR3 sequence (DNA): TGTGCCAGCAGTTTAGGGACAGGGGATCAGCCCCAGCATTTT. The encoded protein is CASSLGTGDQPQHF.

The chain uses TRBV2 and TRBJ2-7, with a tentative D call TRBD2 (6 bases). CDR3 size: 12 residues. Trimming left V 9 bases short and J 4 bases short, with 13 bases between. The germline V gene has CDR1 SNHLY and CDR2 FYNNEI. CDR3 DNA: TGTGCCAGTAACCAGGGACTTTACGAGCAGTACTTC. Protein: CASNQGLYEQYF.

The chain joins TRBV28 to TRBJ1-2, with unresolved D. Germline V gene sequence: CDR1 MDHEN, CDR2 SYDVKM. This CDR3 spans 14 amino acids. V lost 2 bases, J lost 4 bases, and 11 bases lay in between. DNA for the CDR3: TGTGCCAGCAGTTTACCGGGAAAGGGCTATGGCTACACCTTC. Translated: CASSLPGKGYGYTF.

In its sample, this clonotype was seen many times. The CDR3, as DNA: TGCGCCAGCAGCTTGGCCGGGAGTGATGAGCAGTACTTC. It codes for CASSLAGSDEQYF. The J gene is TRBJ2-7, the V gene TRBV5-1; D is possibly TRBD2 (6 bases). CDR3 length: 13 residues. Germline values: CDR1 SGHRS, CDR2 YFSETQ. V lost 0 bases to trimming and J lost 7 bases, with 11 bases between them.

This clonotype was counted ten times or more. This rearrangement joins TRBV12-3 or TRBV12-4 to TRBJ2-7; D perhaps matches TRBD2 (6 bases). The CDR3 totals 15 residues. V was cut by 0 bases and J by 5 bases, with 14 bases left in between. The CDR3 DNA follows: TGTGCCAGCAGTTTAGCCGCTAGCGAATCCAACGAGCAGTACTTC. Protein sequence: CASSLAASESNEQYF.

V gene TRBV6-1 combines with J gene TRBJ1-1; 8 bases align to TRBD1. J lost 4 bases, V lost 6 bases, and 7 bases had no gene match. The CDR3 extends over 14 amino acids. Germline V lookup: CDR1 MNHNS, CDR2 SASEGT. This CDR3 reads CASRVDRGGTEAFF. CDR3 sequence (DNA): TGTGCCAGCAGGGTCGACAGGGGAGGCACTGAAGCTTTCTTT.

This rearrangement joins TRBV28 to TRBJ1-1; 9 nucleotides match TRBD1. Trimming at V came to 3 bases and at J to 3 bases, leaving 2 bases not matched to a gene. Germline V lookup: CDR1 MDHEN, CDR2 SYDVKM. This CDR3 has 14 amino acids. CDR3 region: CASSLRTGDTEAFF. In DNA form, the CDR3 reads TGTGCCAGCAGTTTGCGGACAGGGGACACTGAAGCTTTCTTT.

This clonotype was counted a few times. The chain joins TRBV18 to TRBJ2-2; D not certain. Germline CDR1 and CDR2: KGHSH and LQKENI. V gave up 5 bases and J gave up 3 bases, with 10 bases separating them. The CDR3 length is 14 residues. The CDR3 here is CASSTQTDTGELFF. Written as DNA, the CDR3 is TGTGCCAGCTCAACCCAGACTGACACCGGGGAGCTGTTTTTT.

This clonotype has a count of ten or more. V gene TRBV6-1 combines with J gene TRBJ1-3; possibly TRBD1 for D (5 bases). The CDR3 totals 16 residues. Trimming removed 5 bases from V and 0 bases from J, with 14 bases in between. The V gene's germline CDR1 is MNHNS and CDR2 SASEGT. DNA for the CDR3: TGTGCCAGCAGTCGGGGACCCTTTTACTCTGGAAACACCATATATTTT. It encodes CASSRGPFYSGNTIYF.

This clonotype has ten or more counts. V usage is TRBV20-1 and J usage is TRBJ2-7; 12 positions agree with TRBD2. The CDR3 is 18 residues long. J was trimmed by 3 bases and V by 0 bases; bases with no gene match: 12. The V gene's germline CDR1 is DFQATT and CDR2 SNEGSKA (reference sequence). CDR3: CSARDRASGRVGGYEQYF. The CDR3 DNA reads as TGCAGTGCTAGAGATAGGGCTAGCGGGAGGGTCGGCGGCTACGAGCAGTACTTC.

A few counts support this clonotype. The CDR3 is CANSRGLAAYEQYF. CDR3 bases: TGTGCCAATAGCCGTGGGCTAGCGGCCTACGAGCAGTACTTC. The chain is built from TRBV19 and TRBJ2-7, with 7 positions matching TRBD2. With V trimmed by 10 bases and J by 2 bases, 11 bases remained unmatched. CDR1 is LNHDA and CDR2 is SQIVND in the germline V gene (reference sequence). The CDR3 has 14 amino acids.

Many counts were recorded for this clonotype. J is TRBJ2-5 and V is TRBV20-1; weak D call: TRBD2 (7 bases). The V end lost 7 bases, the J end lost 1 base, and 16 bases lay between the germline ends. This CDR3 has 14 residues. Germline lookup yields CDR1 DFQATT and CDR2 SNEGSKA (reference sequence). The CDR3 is CSGGAGVAQETQYF. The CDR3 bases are TGCAGTGGGGGGGCGGGAGTTGCCCAAGAGACCCAGTACTTC.

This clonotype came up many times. The CDR3 bases are TGTGCCAGCAGTTTAGTCTCCGGGACGGGGACTGAAGCTTTCTTT. It yields the protein CASSLVSGTGTEAFF. The rearrangement links TRBV12-3 or TRBV12-4 to TRBJ1-1; D may be TRBD1 (5 bases). There are 15 residues in the CDR3. V lost 1 base to trimming and J lost 5 bases, with 14 bases between them.

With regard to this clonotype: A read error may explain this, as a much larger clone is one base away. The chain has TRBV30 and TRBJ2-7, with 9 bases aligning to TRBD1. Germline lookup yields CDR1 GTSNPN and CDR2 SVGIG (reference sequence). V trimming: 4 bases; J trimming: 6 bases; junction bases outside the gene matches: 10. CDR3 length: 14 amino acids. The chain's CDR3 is CAWKFGTGYSEQYF. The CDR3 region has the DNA TGTGCCTGGAAGTTCGGGACAGGGTACTCCGAGCAGTACTTC. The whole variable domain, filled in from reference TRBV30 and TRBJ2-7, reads SQTIHQWPATLVQPVGSPLSLECTVEGTSNPNLYWYRQAAGRGLQLLFYSVGIGQISSEVPQNLSASRPQDRQFILSSKKLLLSDSGFYLCAWKFGTGYSEQYFGPGTRLTVT.

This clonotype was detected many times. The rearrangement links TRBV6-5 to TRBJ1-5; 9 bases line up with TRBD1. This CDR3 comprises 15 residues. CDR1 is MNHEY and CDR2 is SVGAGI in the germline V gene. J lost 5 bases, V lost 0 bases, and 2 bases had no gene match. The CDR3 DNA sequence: TGTGCCAGCAGTTACTCGGGACAGGGTTATCAGCCCCAGCATTTT. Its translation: CASSYSGQGYQPQHF.

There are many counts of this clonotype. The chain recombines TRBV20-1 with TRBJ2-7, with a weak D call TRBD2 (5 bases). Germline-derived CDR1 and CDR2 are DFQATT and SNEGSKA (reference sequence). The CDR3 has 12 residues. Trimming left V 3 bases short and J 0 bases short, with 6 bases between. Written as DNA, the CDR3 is TGCAGTGCTAGCGGGAACTCCTACGAGCAGTACTTC. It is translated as CSASGNSYEQYF.

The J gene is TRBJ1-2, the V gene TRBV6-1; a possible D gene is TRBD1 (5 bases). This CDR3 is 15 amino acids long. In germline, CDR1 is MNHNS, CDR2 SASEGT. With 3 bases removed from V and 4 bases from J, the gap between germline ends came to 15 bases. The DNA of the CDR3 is TGTGCCAGCAGTGATCCGTGGGGGACTGTCTATGGCTACACCTTC. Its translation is CASSDPWGTVYGYTF.

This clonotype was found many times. The CDR3 DNA sequence: TGTGCCTGGTCCAGACAGGGGAAGGGGGAGCTGTTTTTT. Its protein is CAWSRQGKGELFF. The chain carries TRBV30 and TRBJ2-2; 8 positions match TRBD1. The germline gives CDR1 GTSNPN, CDR2 SVGIG (reference sequence). After removal of 5 bases from V and 8 bases from J, the junction contained 7 bases not matched to a gene. The CDR3 sequence is 13 residues long.

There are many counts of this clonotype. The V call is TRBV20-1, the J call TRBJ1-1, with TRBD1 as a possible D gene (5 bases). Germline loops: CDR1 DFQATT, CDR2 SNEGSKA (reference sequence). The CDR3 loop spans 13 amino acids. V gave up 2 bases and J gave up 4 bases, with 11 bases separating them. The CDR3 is CSARFRGSTEAFF. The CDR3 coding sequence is TGCAGTGCTAGATTTCGGGGGTCCACTGAAGCTTTCTTT.

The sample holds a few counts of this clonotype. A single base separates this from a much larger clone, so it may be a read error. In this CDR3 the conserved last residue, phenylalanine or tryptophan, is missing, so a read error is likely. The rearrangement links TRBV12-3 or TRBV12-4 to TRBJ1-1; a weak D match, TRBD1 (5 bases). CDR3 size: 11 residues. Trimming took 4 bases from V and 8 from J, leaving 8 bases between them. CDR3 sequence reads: CASSYRSEAFL. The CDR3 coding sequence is TGTGCCAGCAGTTACAGGTCCGAAGCTTTCCTT.

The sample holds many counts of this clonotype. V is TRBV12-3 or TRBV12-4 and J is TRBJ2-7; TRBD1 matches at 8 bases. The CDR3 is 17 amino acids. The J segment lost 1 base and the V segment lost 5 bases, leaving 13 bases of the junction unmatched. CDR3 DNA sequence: TGTGCCAGCAGTATCCGGGACAGGAGAGACTTTTCCTACGAGCAGTACTTC. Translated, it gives CASSIRDRRDFSYEQYF.

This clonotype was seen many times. CDR3 nucleotides: TGTGCCAGCAGTGAAAGGCGGGAGGACACCGGGGAGCTGTTTTTT. Translation: CASSERREDTGELFF. The chain links TRBV6-1 to TRBJ2-2, with TRBD2 matching over 8 bases. The ends lost 2 bases at V and 3 bases at J; junction bases unmatched: 2. CDR3 size: 15 residues. Germline-derived CDR1 and CDR2 are MNHNS and SASEGT.

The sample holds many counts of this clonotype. The CDR3 DNA reads TGTGCCAGCAGTTTCCGCCCCGGGGGGGGGGAGCTGTTTTTT. Translation: CASSFRPGGGELFF. The chain combines TRBV12-3 or TRBV12-4 with TRBJ2-2; 7 nucleotides agree with TRBD2. V was clipped by 3 bases and J by 8 bases; unmatched bases: 6. The CDR3 spans 14 residues.

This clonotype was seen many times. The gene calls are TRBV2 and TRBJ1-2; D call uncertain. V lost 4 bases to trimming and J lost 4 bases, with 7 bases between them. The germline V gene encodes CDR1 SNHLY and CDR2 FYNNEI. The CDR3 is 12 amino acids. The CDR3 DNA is TGTGCCAGCAGTGGGGGAAGCTATGGCTACACCTTC. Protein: CASSGGSYGYTF.